These 21 T cell receptor beta chains originate from one sample sequenced in a study of shared T cell receptors in the human thymus. Some clones are missing from TCRdb's copy, which holds only in-frame ones; the method was immunoSEQ multiplex PCR. The sample gives about 380,000 clones, approximately 95% of which show up once; around 0.019% is in the top ten. The specimen was thymocytes. The source of these receptors is a human donor.

The V call is TRBV2, the J call TRBJ2-3; possible D gene TRBD2, 5 bases. CDR1 is SNHLY and CDR2 is FYNNEI in the germline V gene. There are 17 residues in the CDR3. With 0 bases removed from V and 5 bases from J, the gap between germline ends came to 18 bases. In DNA, the CDR3 is TGTGCCAGCAGTGAAGCGCAAAAGCGGAACCCCGGAGATACGCAGTATTTT. Its translation: CASSEAQKRNPGDTQYF.

V usage is TRBV7-9 and J usage is TRBJ2-7; D may correspond to TRBD1 or TRBD2 (5 bases each). Germline V gene sequence: CDR1 SEHNR, CDR2 FQNEAQ (reference sequence). CDR3 length: 13 amino acids. V shed 1 base and J shed 5 bases, with 9 bases lying between them. CDR3: CASSLGGSHEQYF. DNA for the CDR3: TGTGCCAGCAGCTTAGGGGGGTCCCACGAGCAGTACTTC.

Here the CDR3 reads CASSLEERERCEQYF. CDR3 DNA: TGTGCCAGCAGCCTAGAGGAGCGGGAAAGGTGCGAGCAGTACTTC. The rearrangement uses TRBV7-2 and TRBJ2-7, with 7 positions matching TRBD2. The germline V gene has CDR1 SGHTA and CDR2 FQGNSA. V shed 5 bases and J 6 bases; nucleotides not matched to a gene: 13. The CDR3 totals 15 residues.

This clone has just one count. This chain connects TRBV27 to TRBJ2-3; 8 bases agree with TRBD2. Germline V gene sequence: CDR1 MNHEY, CDR2 SMNVEV (reference sequence). With 2 bases clipped from V and 4 bases from J, the junction kept 11 bases outside the gene matches. This CDR3 has 17 amino acids. CDR3 in DNA: TGTGCCAGCAGTTTAACTTGGAGCGGGAGCCGCGCAGATACGCAGTATTTT. This sequence encodes CASSLTWSGSRADTQYF.

The V gene is TRBV12-2, the J gene TRBJ1-2; TRBD1 was called by the table and not checked on the DNA. TRBV12-2 is labeled a pseudogene. The CDR3 covers 18 residues. CDR3 protein: CASRFLRRGHSLNYGYTF. The CDR3 DNA is TGTGCAAGTCGCTTTCTACGCAGGGGGCATAGTCTCAACTATGGCTACACCTTC.

This clone was seen a single time. V and J are TRBV27 and TRBJ2-1; possibly TRBD1 or TRBD2 for D (5 bases each). V was shortened by 2 bases and J by 6 bases, with 11 bases between the two germline ends. Germline CDR1 MNHEY, CDR2 SMNVEV (reference sequence). The CDR3 contains 14 residues. Here the CDR3 reads CASSLEGPGNEQFF. Here the CDR3 DNA reads TGTGCCAGCAGTTTAGAGGGGCCGGGCAATGAGCAGTTCTTC.

This chain connects TRBV28 to TRBJ1-2; D is unresolved. V lost 6 bases, J lost 0 bases, and 23 bases lay in between. The germline CDR1 and CDR2 sequences are MDHEN and SYDVKM. The CDR3 consists of 18 residues. The CDR3 coding sequence is TGTGCCAGCAGGACCCCAAATGAGGATCTCTTAACTAACTATGGCTACACCTTC. Amino acid sequence: CASRTPNEDLLTNYGYTF.

The J gene is TRBJ2-7, the V gene TRBV9; no clear D gene. Germline V gives CDR1 SGDLS, CDR2 YYNGEE. V lost 3 bases and J lost 5, with 15 bases in between. The CDR3 sequence is 14 residues long. CDR3 in amino acids: CASSGGSMVHEQYF. The CDR3 DNA follows: TGTGCCAGCAGCGGCGGCTCTATGGTCCACGAGCAGTACTTC.

J is TRBJ2-4 and V is TRBV20-1; no reliable D call. V shed 1 base and J shed 6 bases, with 4 bases lying between them. CDR1 and CDR2 from the germline V gene are DFQATT and SNEGSKA (reference sequence). This CDR3 contains 11 residues. The CDR3 is CSARGGNIQYF. The CDR3 nucleotides are TGCAGTGCTAGAGGGGGAAACATTCAGTACTTC.

CDR3 bases: TGTGCCAGCAGCCCCGCGGAAAGGGGCGGGAGGCCGGGTGGTCTCGATGAGCAGTTCTTC. Protein: CASSPAERGGRPGGLDEQFF. This chain joins TRBV14 and TRBJ2-1; 8 nucleotides agree with TRBD2. This CDR3 region has 20 residues. Germline loops: CDR1 SGHDN, CDR2 FVKESK. The V gene end was trimmed by 4 bases and the J gene end by 8 bases; junction bases not matched to a gene: 25.

This clone was observed a handful of times. The chain carries TRBV7-3 and TRBJ1-1; TRBD1 might be the D (5 bases). Trimming took 5 bases from V and 8 from J, leaving 18 bases between them. The length of the CDR3 is 14 residues. The germline V gene encodes CDR1 SGHTA and CDR2 FQGTGA. CDR3 in amino acids: CASSQRGRPHEAFF. CDR3 coding DNA: TGTGCCAGCAGCCAGAGGGGCAGACCTCACGAAGCTTTCTTT.

The chain employs TRBV6-1 and TRBJ2-5; 13 nucleotides agree with TRBD2. J was trimmed by 7 bases and V by 7 bases; bases with no gene match: 9. Germline loops: CDR1 MNHNS, CDR2 SASEGT. The CDR3 runs 15 residues. Written as DNA, the CDR3 is TGTGCCAGCATTAGACTAGCGGGAGGCCCGGGGACCCAGTACTTC. It translates to CASIRLAGGPGTQYF.

The rearrangement joins TRBV28 to TRBJ1-4; 7 bases line up with TRBD1. Trimming at V came to 7 bases and at J to 0 bases, leaving 17 bases not matched to a gene. Per the germline V gene, CDR1 is MDHEN and CDR2 is SYDVKM. There are 19 residues in the CDR3. This CDR3 is CASTSWDSALFATNEKLFF. As DNA, the CDR3 is TGTGCCAGCACCTCCTGGGACAGTGCTCTATTTGCAACTAATGAAAAACTGTTTTTT. The full variable domain, rest sourced from reference TRBV28 and TRBJ1-4, is DVKVTQSSRYLVKRTGEKVFLECVQDMDHENMFWYRQDPGLGLRLIYFSYDVKMKEKGDIPEGYSVSREKKERFSLILESASTNQTSMYLCASTSWDSALFATNEKLFFGSGTQLSVL.

The chain has TRBV14 and TRBJ1-2, with D perhaps matching TRBD1 (6 bases). CDR3 length: 18 residues. CDR1 is SGHDN, CDR2 FVKESK, per germline. The V and J ends lost 4 bases and 6 bases respectively, with 27 bases between them. This chain's CDR3 is CASSPGEGTTAWEHGYTF. In nucleotides, the CDR3 is TGTGCCAGCAGCCCGGGAGAGGGGACAACGGCTTGGGAGCATGGCTACACCTTC. The full variable domain, completed using reference TRBV14 and TRBJ1-2, is EAGVTQFPSHSVIEKGQTVTLRCDPISGHDNLYWYRRVMGKEIKFLLHFVKESKQDESGMPNNRFLAERTGGTYSTLKVQPAELEDSGVYFCASSPGEGTTAWEHGYTFGSGTRLTVV.

The V gene is TRBV29-1, the J gene TRBJ2-4, with a possible D match to TRBD1 (5 bases). The germline V gene encodes CDR1 SQVTM and CDR2 ANQGSEA. This CDR3 spans 14 amino acids. Trimming stripped 7 bases from V and 0 bases from J, with 13 bases between. CDR3 nucleotides: TGCAGCGCAGGGCCCTCTGGAGCCAAAAACATTCAGTACTTC. It encodes CSAGPSGAKNIQYF.

The chain uses TRBV7-2 and TRBJ2-1, with 12 bases matching TRBD2. Germline trimming cut 8 bases from V and 6 bases from J; bases unmatched to any gene: 14. CDR3 size: 17 residues. Germline V gene lookup returns CDR1 SGHTA and CDR2 FQGNSA. The chain's CDR3 is CASLKYGPSGRANEQFF. CDR3 DNA sequence: TGTGCCAGCCTCAAATACGGGCCTAGCGGGAGGGCCAATGAGCAGTTCTTC.

Written as DNA, the CDR3 is TGTGCCAGCAGGGAGGTGGACCCGGACACTGAAGCTTTCTTT. Translating it yields CASREVDPDTEAFF. The gene calls are TRBV27 and TRBJ1-1; D is ambiguous. Per the germline V gene, CDR1 is MNHEY and CDR2 is SMNVEV (reference sequence). The CDR3 extends over 14 amino acids. V was pared by 6 bases and J by 3 bases, with 14 bases between.

The chain recombines TRBV28 with TRBJ1-1; no definite D call. V shed 4 bases and J shed 1 base, with 4 bases lying between them. Germline V gene data show CDR1 as MDHEN and CDR2 as SYDVKM. The CDR3 length is 12 residues. The CDR3 protein is CASSSSNTEAFF. CDR3 DNA: TGTGCCAGCAGTTCGTCGAACACTGAAGCTTTCTTT. The full variable domain, rest sourced from reference TRBV28 and TRBJ1-1, is DVKVTQSSRYLVKRTGEKVFLECVQDMDHENMFWYRQDPGLGLRLIYFSYDVKMKEKGDIPEGYSVSREKKERFSLILESASTNQTSMYLCASSSSNTEAFFGQGTRLTVV.

In its sample, this clone was seen once. The rearrangement uses TRBV28 and TRBJ2-1; 13 nucleotides line up with TRBD2. V shed 6 bases, J shed 0 bases, and the junction held 5 bases outside the gene matches. The CDR3 extends over 17 amino acids. The germline CDR1 and CDR2 sequences are MDHEN and SYDVKM. The chain's CDR3 is CASSTTSGGNSYNEQFF. CDR3 coding DNA: TGTGCCAGCAGCACGACTAGCGGGGGGAACTCCTACAATGAGCAGTTCTTC.

This clone appeared a single time. The CDR3: CASSYGQGAETQYF. The CDR3 coding sequence is TGTGCCAGCAGCTACGGACAGGGGGCAGAGACCCAGTACTTC. J is TRBJ2-5 and V is TRBV6-5, with TRBD1 identical over 11 bases. Germline lookup yields CDR1 MNHEY and CDR2 SVGAGI. The CDR3 totals 14 residues. V was clipped by 6 bases and J by 4 bases; unmatched bases: 4.

The genes are TRBV4-2 and TRBJ2-7; TRBD1 aligns across 7 bases. This CDR3 is 14 amino acids long. V lost 3 bases and J lost 3; bases outside the gene matches: 5. Looked up from germline, CDR1 is LGHNA and CDR2 is YNFKEQ. CDR3 DNA sequence: TGTGCCAGCAGCCAGGGGGACAGCAACTACGAGCAGTACTTC. Its protein is CASSQGDSNYEQYF.